The 8 T cell receptor beta chains listed next were all sequenced from one sample in a study of blood T cell repertoires in COVID-19. Sequenced by immunoSEQ multiplex PCR; TCRdb stores in-frame clones only, minus some. This sample yields tens of thousands of clones, of which approximately 80% are seen a single time; approximately 46% belongs to the top ten. Sample: peripheral blood. Receptors were obtained from a woman of 80 years or more with acute or convalescent COVID-19.

The chain couples TRBV7-2 to TRBJ2-5, with 9 bases lining up with TRBD1. With 3 bases clipped from V and 5 bases from J, the junction kept 10 bases outside the gene matches. This CDR3 has 16 residues. Germline CDR1 reads SGHTA; CDR2 reads FQGNSA. CDR3 sequence (DNA): TGTGCCAGCAGCTTTCCCTCCGGGACAGGGTTCGAGACCCAGTACTTC. Translated, it gives CASSFPSGTGFETQYF. Filled out from reference TRBV7-2 and TRBJ2-5, the complete variable domain reads GAGVSQSPSNKVTEKGKDVELRCDPISGHTALYWYRQSLGQGLEFLIYFQGNSAPDKSGLPSDRFSAERTGGSVSTLTIQRTQQEDSAVYLCASSFPSGTGFETQYFGPGTRLLVL.

The V call is TRBV5-5, the J call TRBJ1-1, with D tentatively TRBD1 (5 bases). The CDR3 is 15 amino acids. V lost 5 bases and J lost 5, with 19 bases in between. Germline V gene lookup returns CDR1 SGHKS and CDR2 YYEKEE (reference sequence). In DNA form, the CDR3 reads TGTGCCAGCAGTTTTTCCCCGGGACGGGGGACTGAAGCTTTCTTT. Translating it yields CASSFSPGRGTEAFF.

This rearrangement joins TRBV4-3 to TRBJ2-3, with D maybe TRBD2 (5 bases). The CDR3 extends over 15 amino acids. The V end lost 4 bases, the J end lost 0 bases, and 11 bases lay between the germline ends. Germline assignment: CDR1 LGHNA and CDR2 YSLEER. The CDR3 DNA sequence: TGCGCCAGCAGCCTCTCGAGGACTAGCACAGATACGCAGTATTTT. Protein sequence: CASSLSRTSTDTQYF.

This rearrangement joins TRBV15 to TRBJ2-4, with TRBD1 matching over 7 bases. The CDR3 loop spans 14 amino acids. With 5 bases clipped from V and 6 bases from J, the junction kept 7 bases outside the gene matches. CDR1 is LNHNV, CDR2 YYDKDF, per germline (reference sequence). This CDR3 is CATSQLTGANIQYF. The DNA of the CDR3 is TGTGCCACCAGCCAACTTACAGGGGCAAACATTCAGTACTTC.

The rearrangement joins TRBV9 to TRBJ1-2; the D gene is possibly TRBD1 (5 bases). CDR1 and CDR2 from the germline V gene are SGDLS and YYNGEE. Trimming shortened V by 2 bases and J by 1 base, and 15 bases separated the two germline ends. There are 16 residues in the CDR3. The CDR3 bases are TGTGCCAGCAGCGTCCTTTTAACCGGGGGTAACTATGGCTACACCTTC. Encoded protein: CASSVLLTGGNYGYTF. Full variable domain (missing parts from reference TRBV9 and TRBJ1-2): DSGVTQTPKHLITATGQRVTLRCSPRSGDLSVYWYQQSLDQGLQFLIQYYNGEERAKGNILERFSAQQFPDLHSELNLSSLELGDSALYFCASSVLLTGGNYGYTFGSGTRLTVV.

This chain links TRBV7-6 with TRBJ2-1; D possibly corresponds to TRBD2 (5 bases). V was clipped by 5 bases and J by 2 bases, with 13 bases between them. The CDR3 totals 15 residues. Germline CDR1 reads SGHVS; CDR2 reads FNYEAQ. CDR3 sequence (DNA): TGTGCCAGCAGCCCGAATAGCGTCCCCTACAATGAGCAGTTCTTC. It translates to CASSPNSVPYNEQFF.

The rearrangement joins TRBV24-1 to TRBJ1-1; perhaps TRBD1 as D (5 bases). The germline CDR1 and CDR2 sequences are KGHDR and SFDVKD. V shed 3 bases and J shed 7 bases, with 14 bases lying between them. The length of the CDR3 is 14 residues. The CDR3 protein is CATSDATVLGEAFF. CDR3 sequence (DNA): TGTGCCACCAGTGATGCGACAGTGCTCGGTGAAGCTTTCTTT.

This clone was seen a few times. The chain couples TRBV2 to TRBJ1-2; 7 nucleotides match TRBD1. The germline CDR1 and CDR2 sequences are SNHLY and FYNNEI. Trimming cost V 8 bases and J 5 bases; bases outside gene matches: 5. This CDR3 contains 12 residues. The CDR3 region is CASGDSPYGYTF. CDR3 nucleotides: TGTGCCAGCGGGGACAGCCCTTATGGCTACACCTTC.